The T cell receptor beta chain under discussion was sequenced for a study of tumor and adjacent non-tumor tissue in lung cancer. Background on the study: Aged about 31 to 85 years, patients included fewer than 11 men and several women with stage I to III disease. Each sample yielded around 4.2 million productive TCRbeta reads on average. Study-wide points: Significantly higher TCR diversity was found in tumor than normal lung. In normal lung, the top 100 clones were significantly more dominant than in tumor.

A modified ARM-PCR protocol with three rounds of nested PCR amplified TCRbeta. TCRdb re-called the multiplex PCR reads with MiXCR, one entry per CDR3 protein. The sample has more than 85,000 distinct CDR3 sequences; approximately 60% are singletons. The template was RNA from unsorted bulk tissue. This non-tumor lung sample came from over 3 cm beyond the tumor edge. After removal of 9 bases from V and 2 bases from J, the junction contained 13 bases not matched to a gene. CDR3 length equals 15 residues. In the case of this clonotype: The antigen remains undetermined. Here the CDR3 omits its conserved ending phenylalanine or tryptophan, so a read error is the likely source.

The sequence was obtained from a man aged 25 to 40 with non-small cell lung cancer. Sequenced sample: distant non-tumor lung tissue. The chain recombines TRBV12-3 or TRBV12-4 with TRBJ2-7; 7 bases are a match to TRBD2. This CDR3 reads CASSLGGLGAYEQYL. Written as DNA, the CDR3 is TGTGCCAGTAGCTTAGGAGGACTAGGGGCCTACGAGCAGTACTTA.